The TCR beta chain described here comes from a study of shared clonotypes between healthy human individuals. Some clones are missing from TCRdb's copy, which holds only in-frame ones; the method was immunoSEQ multiplex PCR. The data contain approximately 2,300,000 clones, under 95% of them seen just once; the ten biggest clones take up 0.37%. There are 17 residues in the CDR3. J lost 2 bases, V lost 2 bases, and 8 bases had no gene match. Germline V gene sequence: CDR1 MGHDK, CDR2 SYGVNS. Sequenced input: naive CD4+ T cells from PBMCs. Subset given: CD45RA+ positively selected. The V call is TRBV25-1, the J call TRBJ2-3; TRBD2 matches at 9 bases. The source of this sequence is a young man in good health. Some clones in this sample may be carry-over from other donors' samples. This chain's CDR3 is CASSERRSSGVTDTQYF. The CDR3 bases are TGTGCCAGCAGTGAACGCCGGTCTAGCGGGGTCACAGATACGCAGTATTTT.